This T cell receptor beta chain is from a study of graft-versus-host responses after intestinal transplantation. Across the study: The recipients all started with anti-thymocyte globulin induction and then took tacrolimus and steroids for two to four years.

Deletions cut 7 bases from V and 2 bases from J, with 13 bases between. Germline V gives CDR1 MNHNS, CDR2 SASEGT. The CDR3 totals 14 residues. The method was immunoSEQ multiplex PCR; TCRdb's version includes in-frame clones alone and lacks a portion of them. The sample consists of about 18,000 clones, 80% to 95% of them appearing once. This rearrangement joins TRBV6-1 to TRBJ2-3, with D perhaps matching TRBD1 (6 bases). The sequence derives from a human patient who received an intestinal transplant, so some T cells may come from the graft donor. This material consisted of PBMCs, taken more than 350 days after transplant. The CDR3 region has the DNA TGTGCCAGCACCTCAACAGGGAACACAGATACGCAGTATTTT. It codes for CASTSTGNTDTQYF.